This T cell receptor beta chain stems from a study of blood T cells in healthy people across ages. For the second PCR, which ran for roughly 6 to 12 cycles, a sample-barcoded 5' primer and a J-beta primer mix were used. TCRdb recomputed calls from the 5' RACE reads with MiXCR, one row per CDR3 protein. The sample includes about 1.6 million distinct CDR3 sequences, about 32% of them seen just once. The authors isolated at least 7 million PBMCs per sample. The specimen was blood. This TCR derives from a woman younger than 45 in good health.

CDR3 region: CSASPGTPYGYTF. Written as DNA, the CDR3 is TGCAGTGCTAGTCCTGGGACCCCCTATGGCTACACCTTC. This sequence joins TRBV20-1 and TRBJ1-2, with D possibly TRBD1 on 5 matching bases. The CDR3 spans 13 residues. V was cut by 3 bases and J by 4 bases, with 12 bases left in between. Germline V gene data show CDR1 as DFQATT and CDR2 as SNEGSKA (reference sequence).